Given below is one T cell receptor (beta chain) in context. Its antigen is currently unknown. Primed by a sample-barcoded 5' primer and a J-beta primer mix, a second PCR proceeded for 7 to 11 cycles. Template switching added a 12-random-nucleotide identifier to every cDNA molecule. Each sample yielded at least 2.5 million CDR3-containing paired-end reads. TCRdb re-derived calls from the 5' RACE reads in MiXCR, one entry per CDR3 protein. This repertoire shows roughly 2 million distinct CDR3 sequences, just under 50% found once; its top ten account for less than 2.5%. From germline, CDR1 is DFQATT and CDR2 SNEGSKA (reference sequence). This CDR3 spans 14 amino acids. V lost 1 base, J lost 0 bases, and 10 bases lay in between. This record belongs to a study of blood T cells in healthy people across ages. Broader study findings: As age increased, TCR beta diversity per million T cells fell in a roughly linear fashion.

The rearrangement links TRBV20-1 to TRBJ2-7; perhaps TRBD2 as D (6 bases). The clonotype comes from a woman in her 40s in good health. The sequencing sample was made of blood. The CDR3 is CSARGAGSSYEQYF. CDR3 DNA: TGCAGTGCTAGAGGTGCGGGGTCCTCCTACGAGCAGTACTTC.